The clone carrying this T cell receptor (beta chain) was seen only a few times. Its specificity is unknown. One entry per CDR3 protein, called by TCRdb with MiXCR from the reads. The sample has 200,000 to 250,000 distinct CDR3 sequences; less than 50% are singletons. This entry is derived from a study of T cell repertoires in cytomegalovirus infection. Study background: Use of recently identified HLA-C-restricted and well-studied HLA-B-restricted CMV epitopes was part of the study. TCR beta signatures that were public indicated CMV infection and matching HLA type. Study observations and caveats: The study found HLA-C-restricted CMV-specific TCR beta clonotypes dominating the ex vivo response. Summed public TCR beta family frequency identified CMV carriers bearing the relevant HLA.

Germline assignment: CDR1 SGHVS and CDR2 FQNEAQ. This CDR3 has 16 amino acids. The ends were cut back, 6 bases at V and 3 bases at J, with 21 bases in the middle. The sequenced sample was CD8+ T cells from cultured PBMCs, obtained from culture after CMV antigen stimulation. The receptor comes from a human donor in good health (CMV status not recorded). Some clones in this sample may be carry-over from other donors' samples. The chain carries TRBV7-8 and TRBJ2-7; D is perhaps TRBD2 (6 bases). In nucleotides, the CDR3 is TGTGCCAGCAGTCTTCCCACCGGGACTTCCCTCTACGAGCAGTACTTC. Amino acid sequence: CASSLPTGTSLYEQYF.